One sample yielded the 8 T cell receptor beta chains listed below, sequenced in a study of cytomegalovirus exposure and HLA in healthy donors. The data were produced by immunoSEQ multiplex PCR, yet TCRdb's version contains in-frame clones alone and is incomplete. The sample lists tens of thousands of clones, 85% occurring once. Material: PBMCs. These receptor sequences come from a man between 18 and 29 years old in good health and CMV-seropositive.

This chain links TRBV6-5 with TRBJ2-5, with 8 bases that match TRBD1. The CDR3 runs to 15 residues. V shed 7 bases, J shed 4 bases, and the junction held 11 bases outside the gene matches. CDR1 is MNHEY and CDR2 is SVGAGI in the germline V gene. The CDR3 sequence is CASTAPGGKGETQYF. The CDR3 DNA sequence: TGTGCCAGCACCGCGCCAGGGGGCAAGGGAGAGACCCAGTACTTC.

CDR3 sequence (DNA): TGTGCCAGCAGCAAAGAAACCGGGGGACTCTACGAGCAGTACGTC. Translation gives CASSKETGGLYEQYV. V gene TRBV21-1 combines with J gene TRBJ2-7; the table's D call, TRBD2, has no DNA check behind it. TRBV21-1 is a pseudogene. The CDR3 runs to 15 residues.

This clone showed up just once. V gene TRBV28 combines with J gene TRBJ1-5; D gene ambiguous. The CDR3 runs to 15 residues. V dropped 4 bases and J dropped 5 bases, with 15 bases sitting between them. CDR1 MDHEN and CDR2 SYDVKM come from the germline V gene. Here the CDR3 reads CASSSLADMDQPQHF. For the CDR3, the DNA is TGTGCCAGCAGTTCCCTCGCGGATATGGATCAGCCCCAGCATTTT.

This clone was recorded once. The V and J genes are TRBV11-2 and TRBJ2-4; TRBD2 might be the D (7 bases). Germline CDR1 SGHAT, CDR2 FQNNGV. The V end lost 4 bases, the J end lost 8 bases, and 21 bases lay between the germline ends. CDR3 size: 16 residues. The CDR3 spells CASSSAAAGEGDIQYF. The CDR3 region has the DNA TGTGCCAGCAGCTCAGCAGCGGCGGGGGAGGGGGACATTCAGTACTTC.

This clone was picked up a small number of times. This CDR3 is CASSPRTGYRGYTF. The CDR3 region has the DNA TGTGCCAGCAGTCCGCGGACAGGGTATAGGGGCTACACCTTC. The V gene is TRBV27, the J gene TRBJ1-2; TRBD1 matches 8 bases. CDR3 length equals 14 residues. Germline V gene data show CDR1 as MNHEY and CDR2 as SMNVEV (reference sequence). J lost 8 bases, V lost 5 bases, and 10 bases had no gene match.

The chain carries TRBV4-1 and TRBJ1-1; no firm D call. The CDR3 totals 12 residues. Per the germline V gene, CDR1 is MGHRA and CDR2 is YSYEKL. Trimming left V 1 base short and J 4 bases short, with 4 bases between. CDR3 loop: CASSQGSTEAFF. The DNA for the CDR3 is TGCGCCAGCAGCCAAGGGAGCACTGAAGCTTTCTTT.

V is TRBV6-1 and J is TRBJ2-3, with 8 bases matching TRBD2. The CDR3 is 15 residues long. V lost 3 bases to trimming and J lost 6 bases; unmatched junction nucleotides: 8. CDR1 is MNHNS, CDR2 SASEGT, per germline. CDR3 bases: TGTGCCAGCAGTGACTCCGGACGGGAGGGCGATACGCAGTATTTT. It is translated as CASSDSGREGDTQYF.

CDR3 region: CASSQERTQYEQYF. CDR3 nucleotides: TGCGCCAGCAGCCAAGAGCGGACACAATACGAGCAGTACTTC. This rearrangement joins TRBV4-1 to TRBJ2-7; D might be TRBD1 (5 bases). Trimming removed 0 bases from V and 4 bases from J, with 10 bases in between. Germline V gives CDR1 MGHRA, CDR2 YSYEKL. The CDR3 covers 14 residues.